What follows is one T cell receptor beta chain and its context. These data originate in a study of shared clonotypes between healthy human individuals. The germline V gene encodes CDR1 LGHNA and CDR2 YNFKEQ. There are 17 residues in the CDR3. V lost 0 bases to trimming and J lost 0 bases, with 11 bases between them. As processed by the authors: Filtering of immunoSEQ junctional sequences could not match full-length read filtering. Libraries were prepared by immunoSEQ multiplex PCR; TCRdb keeps only in-frame clonotypes and omits some of them. V and J calls and clone size are those listed in that table; D and trimming were worked out from the DNA. This sample has about 2.1 million clones, with under 95% found just once. Naive CD8 cells, CD45RO-negative and positively selected for CCR7, excluded terminally differentiated effector memory CD45RA+ cells. All participating donors were Caucasian adults from Nashville, Tennessee.

The sequenced sample consisted of naive CD8+ T cells from PBMCs. The sequence came from a man between 18 and 35 years old in good health. Some clones in this sample may be carry-over from other donors' samples. V usage is TRBV4-2 and J usage is TRBJ1-4; D is uncertain. CDR3 region: CASSQDYSPATNEKLFF. CDR3 DNA: TGTGCCAGCAGCCAAGATTACTCGCCGGCAACTAATGAAAAACTGTTTTTT.